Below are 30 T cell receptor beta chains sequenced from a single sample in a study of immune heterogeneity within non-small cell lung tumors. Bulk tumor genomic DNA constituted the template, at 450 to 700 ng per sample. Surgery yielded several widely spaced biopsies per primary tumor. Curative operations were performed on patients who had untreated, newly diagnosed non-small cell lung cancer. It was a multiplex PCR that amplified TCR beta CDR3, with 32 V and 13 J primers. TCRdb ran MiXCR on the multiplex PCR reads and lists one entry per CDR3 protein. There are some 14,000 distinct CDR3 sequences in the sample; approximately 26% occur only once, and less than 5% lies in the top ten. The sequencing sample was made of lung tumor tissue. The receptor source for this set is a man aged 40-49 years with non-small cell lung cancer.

The CDR3 bases are TGTGCCAGCAGCTCGAGATGGTCTTTTGGAAACACCATATATTTT. It translates to CASSSRWSFGNTIYF. The J gene is TRBJ1-3, the V gene TRBV5-6; D remains unclear. From germline, CDR1 is SGHDT and CDR2 YYEEEE. The CDR3 runs to 15 residues. V was trimmed by 3 bases and J by 3 bases, leaving 13 bases between them.

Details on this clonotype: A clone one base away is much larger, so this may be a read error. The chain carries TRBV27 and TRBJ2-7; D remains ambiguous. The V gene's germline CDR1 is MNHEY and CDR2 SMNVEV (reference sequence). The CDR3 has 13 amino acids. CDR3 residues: CASSMVGSYGQYF. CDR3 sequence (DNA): TGTGCCAGCAGTATGGTAGGCTCCTACGGGCAGTACTTC.

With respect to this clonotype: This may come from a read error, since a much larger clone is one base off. The CDR3 reads CSATGTAYYGYTF. In DNA form, the CDR3 reads TGCAGTGCTACCGGGACAGCGTACTATGGCTACACCTTC. The chain uses TRBV20-1 and TRBJ1-2; 7 bases are shared with TRBD1. This CDR3 has 13 amino acids. Per germline, CDR1 DFQATT and CDR2 SNEGSKA (reference sequence). After removal of 4 bases from V and 3 bases from J, the junction contained 5 bases not matched to a gene.

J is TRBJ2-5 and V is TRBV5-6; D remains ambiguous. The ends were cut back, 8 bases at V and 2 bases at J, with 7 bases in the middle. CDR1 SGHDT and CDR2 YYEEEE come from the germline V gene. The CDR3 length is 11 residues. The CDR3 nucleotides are TGTGCCAGAAGCGTGCAAGAGACCCAGTACTTC. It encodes CARSVQETQYF.

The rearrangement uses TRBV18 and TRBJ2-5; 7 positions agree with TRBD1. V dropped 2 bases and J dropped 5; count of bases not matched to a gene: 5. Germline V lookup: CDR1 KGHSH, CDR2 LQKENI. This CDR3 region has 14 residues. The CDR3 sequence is CASSPDRVRETQYF. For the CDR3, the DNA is TGTGCCAGCTCACCAGACAGGGTTAGGGAGACCCAGTACTTC. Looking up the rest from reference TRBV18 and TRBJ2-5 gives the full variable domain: NAGVMQNPRHLVRRRGQEARLRCSPMKGHSHVYWYRQLPEEGLKFMVYLQKENIIDESGMPKERFSAEFPKEGPSILRIQQVVRGDSAAYFCASSPDRVRETQYFGPGTRLLVL.

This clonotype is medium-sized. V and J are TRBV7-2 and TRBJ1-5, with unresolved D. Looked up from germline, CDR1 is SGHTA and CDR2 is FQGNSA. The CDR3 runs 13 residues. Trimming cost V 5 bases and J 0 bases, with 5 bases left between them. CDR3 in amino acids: CASSASSNQPQHF. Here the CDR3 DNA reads TGTGCCAGCAGCGCCAGTAGCAATCAGCCCCAGCATTTT.

The CDR3 sequence is CASSLGETGNSPLHF. In DNA form, the CDR3 reads TGTGCCAGCAGCTTAGGGGAGACGGGCAATTCACCCCTCCACTTT. The chain is built from TRBV7-3 and TRBJ1-6, with unresolved D. V was cut by 2 bases and J by 7 bases, with 12 bases left in between. The CDR3 loop spans 15 amino acids. Germline lookup yields CDR1 SGHTA and CDR2 FQGTGA.

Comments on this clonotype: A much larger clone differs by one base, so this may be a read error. In nucleotides, the CDR3 is TGTGCCACCAATGAGGTGGGTAAGCAGTTCTTC. It encodes CATNEVGKQFF. The chain couples TRBV6-1 to TRBJ2-1; D remains ambiguous. CDR3 length equals 11 residues. Germline V lookup: CDR1 MNHNS, CDR2 SASEGT. Between the trimmed V and J ends, which lost 10 bases and 11 bases, there was a span of 15 bases.

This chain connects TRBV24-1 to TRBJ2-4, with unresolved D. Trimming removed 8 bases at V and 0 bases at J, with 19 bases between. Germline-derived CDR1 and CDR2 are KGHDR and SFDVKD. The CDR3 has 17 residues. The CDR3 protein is CATIQIPLTSAKNIQYF. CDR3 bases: TGTGCCACCATCCAAATCCCACTTACATCAGCCAAAAACATTCAGTACTTC.

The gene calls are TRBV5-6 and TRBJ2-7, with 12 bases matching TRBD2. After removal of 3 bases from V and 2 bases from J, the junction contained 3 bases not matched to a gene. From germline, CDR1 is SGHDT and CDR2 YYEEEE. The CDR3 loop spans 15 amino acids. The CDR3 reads CASSSTSGRPYEQYF. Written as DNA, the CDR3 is TGTGCCAGCAGCTCGACTAGCGGGAGACCCTACGAGCAGTACTTC.

This CDR3 is CASTPARGGTLYEQFF. CDR3 DNA sequence: TGTGCCAGCACCCCCGCCCGGGGCGGGACGCTATATGAGCAGTTCTTC. The V and J genes are TRBV5-5 and TRBJ2-1; a weak D match, TRBD2 (6 bases). V dropped 6 bases and J dropped 8 bases, with 24 bases sitting between them. CDR1 and CDR2 (germline): SGHKS, YYEKEE (reference sequence). This CDR3 is built from 16 residues.

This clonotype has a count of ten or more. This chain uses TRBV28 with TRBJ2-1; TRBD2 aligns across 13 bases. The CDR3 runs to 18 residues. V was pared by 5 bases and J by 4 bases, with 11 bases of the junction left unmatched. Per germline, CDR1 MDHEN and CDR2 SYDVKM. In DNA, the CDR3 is TGTGCCAGCAGTCCAAATCCGGGACTAGCGGGAAGATACAATGAGCAGTTCTTC. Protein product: CASSPNPGLAGRYNEQFF.

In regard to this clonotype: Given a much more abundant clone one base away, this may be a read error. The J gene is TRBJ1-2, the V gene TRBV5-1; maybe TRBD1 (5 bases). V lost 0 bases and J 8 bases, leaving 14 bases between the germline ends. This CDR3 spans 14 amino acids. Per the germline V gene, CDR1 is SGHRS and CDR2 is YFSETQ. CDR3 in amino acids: CASSLAVGQSGYTF. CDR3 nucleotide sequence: TGCGCCAGCAGCTTGGCCGTGGGGCAAAGCGGCTACACCTTC.

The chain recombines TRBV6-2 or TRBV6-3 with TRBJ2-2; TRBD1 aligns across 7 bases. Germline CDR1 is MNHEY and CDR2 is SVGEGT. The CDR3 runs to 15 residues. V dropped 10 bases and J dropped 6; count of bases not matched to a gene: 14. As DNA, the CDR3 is TGTGCCAACAGACGTGCCAGGGGGTTCGCCGGGGAGCTGTTTTTT. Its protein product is CANRRARGFAGELFF.

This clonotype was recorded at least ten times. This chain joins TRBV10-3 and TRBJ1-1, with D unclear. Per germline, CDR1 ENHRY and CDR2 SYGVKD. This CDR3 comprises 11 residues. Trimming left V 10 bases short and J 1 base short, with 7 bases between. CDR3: CATSKNTEAFF. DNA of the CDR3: TGTGCCACAAGCAAGAACACTGAAGCTTTCTTT.

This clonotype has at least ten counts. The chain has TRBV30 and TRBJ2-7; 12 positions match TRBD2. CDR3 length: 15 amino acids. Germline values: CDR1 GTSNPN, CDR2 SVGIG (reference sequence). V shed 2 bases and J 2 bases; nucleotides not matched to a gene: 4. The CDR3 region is CAWSYGLAGTYEQYF. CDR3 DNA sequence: TGTGCCTGGAGTTACGGACTAGCGGGAACCTACGAGCAGTACTTC.

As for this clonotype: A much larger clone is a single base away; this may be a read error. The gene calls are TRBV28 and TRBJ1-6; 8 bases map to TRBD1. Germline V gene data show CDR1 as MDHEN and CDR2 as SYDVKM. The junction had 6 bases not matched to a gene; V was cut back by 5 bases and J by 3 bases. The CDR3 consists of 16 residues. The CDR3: CASSPDRVNYNSPLHF. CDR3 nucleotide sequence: TGTGCCAGCAGTCCGGACAGGGTGAACTATAATTCACCCCTCCACTTT.

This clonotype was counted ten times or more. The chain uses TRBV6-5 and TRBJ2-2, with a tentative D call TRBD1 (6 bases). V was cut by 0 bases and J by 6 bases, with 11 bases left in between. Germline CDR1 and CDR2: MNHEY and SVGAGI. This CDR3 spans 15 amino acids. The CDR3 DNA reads TGTGCCAGCAGTTACTCGTCTGGGGGCTCCGGGGAGCTGTTTTTT. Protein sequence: CASSYSSGGSGELFF.

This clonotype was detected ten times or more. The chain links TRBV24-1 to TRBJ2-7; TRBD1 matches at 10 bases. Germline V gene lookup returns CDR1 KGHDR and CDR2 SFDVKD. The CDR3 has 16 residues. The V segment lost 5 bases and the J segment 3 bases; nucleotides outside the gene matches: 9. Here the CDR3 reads CATSALSRDRGYEQYF. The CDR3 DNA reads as TGTGCCACCAGTGCCTTAAGTCGGGACAGGGGCTACGAGCAGTACTTC.

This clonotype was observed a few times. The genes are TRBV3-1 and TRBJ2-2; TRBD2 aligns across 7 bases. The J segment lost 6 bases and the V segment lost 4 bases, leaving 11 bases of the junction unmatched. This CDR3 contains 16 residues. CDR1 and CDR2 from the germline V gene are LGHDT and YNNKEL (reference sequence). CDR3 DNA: TGTGCCAGCAGCCCGGTCGGAGGGAGGGCTTCCGGGGAGCTGTTTTTT. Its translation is CASSPVGGRASGELFF.

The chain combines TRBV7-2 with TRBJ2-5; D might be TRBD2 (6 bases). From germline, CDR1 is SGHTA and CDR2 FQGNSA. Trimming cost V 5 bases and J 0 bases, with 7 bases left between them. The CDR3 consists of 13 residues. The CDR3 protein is CASSRGYQETQYF. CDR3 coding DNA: TGTGCCAGCAGCCGGGGGTACCAAGAGACCCAGTACTTC.

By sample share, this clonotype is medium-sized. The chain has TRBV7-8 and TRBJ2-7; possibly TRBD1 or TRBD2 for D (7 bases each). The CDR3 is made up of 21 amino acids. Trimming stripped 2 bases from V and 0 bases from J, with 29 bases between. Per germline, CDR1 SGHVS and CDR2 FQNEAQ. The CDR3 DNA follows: TGTGCCAGCAGCTTAACCTCCGGCGGGGGTCTGCGGAGGGGGCCCTCCTACGAGCAGTACTTC. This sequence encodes CASSLTSGGGLRRGPSYEQYF.

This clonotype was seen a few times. CDR3 coding DNA: TGTGCCAGCAGTTCCGACAGGGTGCTTGGCTACACCTTC. Amino acid sequence: CASSSDRVLGYTF. The chain has TRBV6-1 and TRBJ1-2; 7 positions match TRBD1. Trimming removed 5 bases from V and 7 bases from J; junction bases left unmatched: 7. Germline values: CDR1 MNHNS, CDR2 SASEGT. The length of the CDR3 is 13 residues.

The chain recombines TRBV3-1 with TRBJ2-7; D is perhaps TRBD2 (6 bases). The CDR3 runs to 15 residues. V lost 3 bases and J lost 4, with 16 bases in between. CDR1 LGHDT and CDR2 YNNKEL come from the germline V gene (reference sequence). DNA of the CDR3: TGTGCCAGCAGCCATGGAGGGACCGCCCCATACGAGCAGTACTTC. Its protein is CASSHGGTAPYEQYF.

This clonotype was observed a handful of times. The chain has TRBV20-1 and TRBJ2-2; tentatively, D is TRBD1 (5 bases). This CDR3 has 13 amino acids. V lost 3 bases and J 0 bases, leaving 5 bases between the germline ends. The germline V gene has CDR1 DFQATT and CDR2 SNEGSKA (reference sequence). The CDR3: CSARTANTGELFF. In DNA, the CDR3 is TGCAGTGCTAGGACAGCGAACACCGGGGAGCTGTTTTTT.

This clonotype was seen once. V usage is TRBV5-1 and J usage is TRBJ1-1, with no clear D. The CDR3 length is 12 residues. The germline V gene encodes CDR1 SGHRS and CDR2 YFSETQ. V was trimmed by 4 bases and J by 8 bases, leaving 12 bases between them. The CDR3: CASSQCGVEAFF. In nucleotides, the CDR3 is TGCGCCAGCAGCCAATGTGGGGTCGAAGCTTTCTTT.

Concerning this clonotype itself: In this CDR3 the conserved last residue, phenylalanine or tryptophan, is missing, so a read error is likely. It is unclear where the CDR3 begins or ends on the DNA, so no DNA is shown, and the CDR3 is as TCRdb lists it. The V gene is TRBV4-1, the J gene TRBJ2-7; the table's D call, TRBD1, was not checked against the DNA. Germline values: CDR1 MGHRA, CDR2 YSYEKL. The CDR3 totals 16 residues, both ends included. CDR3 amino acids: CASSQDSLTGGVERYS.

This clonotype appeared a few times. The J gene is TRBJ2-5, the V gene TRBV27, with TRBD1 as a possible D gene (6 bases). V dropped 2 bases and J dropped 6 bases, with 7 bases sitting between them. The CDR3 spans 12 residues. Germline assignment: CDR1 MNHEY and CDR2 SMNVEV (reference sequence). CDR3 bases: TGTGCCAGCAGTTTAACAGGGCAGACCCAGTACTTC. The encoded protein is CASSLTGQTQYF.

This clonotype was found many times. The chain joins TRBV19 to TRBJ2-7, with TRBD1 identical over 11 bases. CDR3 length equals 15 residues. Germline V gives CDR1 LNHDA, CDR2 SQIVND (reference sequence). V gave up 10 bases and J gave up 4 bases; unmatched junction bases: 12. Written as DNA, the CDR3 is TGTGCCACCCTGGACAGGGGGCGAGGGGGTTACGAGCAGTACTTC. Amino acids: CATLDRGRGGYEQYF.

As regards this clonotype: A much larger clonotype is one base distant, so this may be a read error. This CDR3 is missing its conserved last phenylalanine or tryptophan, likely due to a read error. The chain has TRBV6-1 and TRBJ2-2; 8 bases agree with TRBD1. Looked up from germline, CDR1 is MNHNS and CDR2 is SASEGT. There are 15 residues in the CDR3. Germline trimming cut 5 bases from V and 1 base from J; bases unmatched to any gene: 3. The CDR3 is CASSRGQGNTGELFL. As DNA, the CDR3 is TGTGCCAGCAGTCGTGGACAGGGGAACACCGGGGAGCTGTTTCTT.